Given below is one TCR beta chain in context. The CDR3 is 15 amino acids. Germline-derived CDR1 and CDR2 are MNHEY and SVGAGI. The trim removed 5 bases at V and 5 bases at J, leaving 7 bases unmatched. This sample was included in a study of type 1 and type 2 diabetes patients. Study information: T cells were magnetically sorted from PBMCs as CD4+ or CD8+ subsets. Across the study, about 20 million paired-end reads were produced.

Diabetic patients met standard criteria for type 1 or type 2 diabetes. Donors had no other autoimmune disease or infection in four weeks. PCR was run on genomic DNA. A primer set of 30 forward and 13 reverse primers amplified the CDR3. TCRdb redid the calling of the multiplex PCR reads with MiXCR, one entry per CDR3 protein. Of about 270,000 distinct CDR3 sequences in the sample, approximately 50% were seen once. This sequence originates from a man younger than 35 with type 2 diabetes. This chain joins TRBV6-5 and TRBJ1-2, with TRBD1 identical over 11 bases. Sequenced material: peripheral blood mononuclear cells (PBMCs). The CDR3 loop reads CASSRDRDRGYGYTF. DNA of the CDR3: TGTGCCAGCAGTCGGGATAGGGACAGGGGGTATGGCTACACCTTC.